This T cell receptor beta chain was identified during a study of PD-1 blockade in mismatch repair-deficient tumors. This CDR3 has 17 amino acids. Germline V lookup: CDR1 SGDLS, CDR2 YYNGEE. The V segment lost 0 bases and the J segment 3 bases; nucleotides outside the gene matches: 6. Here immunoSEQ multiplex PCR was the method, and the copy in TCRdb shows in-frame clones only, minus some. The sample lists just under 65,000 clones; about 91% were seen once. This TCR derives from an adult with mismatch repair-deficient cancer. V gene TRBV9 combines with J gene TRBJ2-3, with TRBD2 matching 11 bases. The sequenced sample was peripheral blood, obtained 52 weeks after starting pembrolizumab. The DNA for the CDR3 is TGTGCCAGCAGCGTAGAAAATAGCGGGAGGGCGACAGATACGCAGTATTTT. It is translated as CASSVENSGRATDTQYF.